This passage covers 21 T cell receptor beta chains from one sample sequenced in a study of T cells after yellow fever vaccination. TCRdb re-analysed the 5' RACE reads in MiXCR, keeping a single row per CDR3 protein. The sample lists under 500,000 distinct CDR3 sequences, approximately 18% occurring once. Material: PBMCs, obtained before the yellow fever booster vaccination. The receptor source for this set is a man aged 18 to 30 who received the YFV17D yellow fever vaccine.

The chain recombines TRBV6-1 with TRBJ2-7, with D possibly being TRBD1 (8 bases). CDR3 size: 16 residues. Trimming pared 5 bases from V and 2 bases from J, leaving 19 bases between. Germline CDR1 and CDR2: MNHNS and SASEGT. CDR3 protein: CASSSNTGGAPYEQYF. As DNA, the CDR3 is TGTGCCAGCAGTTCCAATACAGGGGGGGCTCCCTACGAGCAGTACTTC.

This clonotype was seen ten or more times. This chain links TRBV2 with TRBJ2-3; 8 nucleotides match TRBD2. The CDR3 extends over 13 amino acids. V lost 6 bases to trimming and J lost 1 base; unmatched junction nucleotides: 0. The germline V gene encodes CDR1 SNHLY and CDR2 FYNNEI. CDR3 loop: CASSGGGTDTQYF. As DNA, the CDR3 is TGTGCCAGCAGCGGGGGGGGCACAGATACGCAGTATTTT.

This clonotype was seen a few times. The chain carries TRBV11-2 and TRBJ2-5; 7 nucleotides match TRBD2. V lost 4 bases, J lost 5 bases, and 4 bases stayed unmatched. The CDR3 loop spans 13 amino acids. Per the germline V gene, CDR1 is SGHAT and CDR2 is FQNNGV. Here the CDR3 reads CASSSWGGETQYF. The CDR3 DNA is TGTGCCAGCAGCTCCTGGGGAGGGGAGACCCAGTACTTC.

The rearrangement links TRBV27 to TRBJ2-5, with D tentatively TRBD1 (5 bases). The CDR3 has 15 residues. Trimming pared 0 bases from V and 4 bases from J, leaving 12 bases between. The germline gives CDR1 MNHEY, CDR2 SMNVEV (reference sequence). CDR3 nucleotides: TGTGCCAGCAGTTTATCCCGCAGGGTGGTAGAGACCCAGTACTTC. Translated: CASSLSRRVVETQYF.

This clonotype turned up a few times. The V and J genes are TRBV7-2 and TRBJ2-7; weak D call: TRBD1 (6 bases). Germline CDR1 is SGHTA and CDR2 is FQGNSA. V was clipped by 2 bases and J by 5 bases, with 13 bases between them. The CDR3 runs 14 residues. This CDR3 reads CASSLITGSNEQYF. DNA for the CDR3: TGTGCCAGCAGCTTAATTACAGGGTCGAACGAGCAGTACTTC.

This clonotype appeared a few times. The J gene is TRBJ2-2, the V gene TRBV5-5; unclear D gene. V was shortened by 4 bases and J by 0 bases, with 19 bases between the two germline ends. Germline V gene lookup returns CDR1 SGHKS and CDR2 YYEKEE (reference sequence). This CDR3 comprises 18 residues. The CDR3 DNA is TGTGCCAGCAGCCCGAACCCCGGACGTTTCGCGAACACCGGGGAGCTGTTTTTT. Its protein is CASSPNPGRFANTGELFF.

In its sample, this clonotype was seen many times. This rearrangement joins TRBV7-3 to TRBJ1-1, with D possibly matching TRBD1 (6 bases). The V end was cut by 8 bases, the J end by 1 base, with 11 bases between. The CDR3 spans 13 residues. Germline V CDR1 and CDR2: SGHTA, FQGTGA. The CDR3 coding sequence is TGTGCCAGCGGGGACACAGCGAACACTGAAGCTTTCTTT. Amino acids: CASGDTANTEAFF.

This chain links TRBV6-2 or TRBV6-3 with TRBJ2-1, with D maybe TRBD1 (6 bases). The germline V gene encodes CDR1 MNHEY and CDR2 SVGEGT. CDR3 length: 12 residues. Trimming stripped 11 bases from V and 5 bases from J, with 13 bases between. Here the CDR3 DNA reads TGTGCCGGGGCGGACAGTAACAATGAGCAGTTCTTC. It yields the protein CAGADSNNEQFF.

The chain uses TRBV27 and TRBJ1-1, with TRBD1 identical over 7 bases. V was clipped by 4 bases and J by 0 bases; unmatched bases: 2. The V gene's germline CDR1 is MNHEY and CDR2 SMNVEV (reference sequence). The length of the CDR3 is 14 residues. CDR3 protein: CASSWDRMNTEAFF. Here the CDR3 DNA reads TGTGCCAGCAGTTGGGACAGAATGAACACTGAAGCTTTCTTT.

This clonotype showed up just a few times. The chain couples TRBV7-2 to TRBJ1-3; no clear D. This CDR3 is built from 16 residues. In germline, CDR1 is SGHTA, CDR2 FQGNSA. Trimming shortened V by 5 bases and J by 2 bases, and 16 bases separated the two germline ends. The CDR3 loop is CASSPPRLQTGNTIYF. In DNA, the CDR3 is TGTGCCAGCAGCCCACCGCGGCTTCAGACTGGAAACACCATATATTTT.

This clonotype was recorded many times. The V gene is TRBV7-3, the J gene TRBJ2-5; no clear D gene. The V end was cut by 5 bases, the J end by 0 bases, with 13 bases between. The CDR3 is 15 amino acids. Germline loops: CDR1 SGHTA, CDR2 FQGTGA. The CDR3 loop reads CASSLQMGNQETQYF. CDR3 nucleotide sequence: TGTGCCAGCAGCCTACAGATGGGCAACCAAGAGACCCAGTACTTC.

The sample holds a few counts of this clonotype. J is TRBJ2-4 and V is TRBV12-3 or TRBV12-4; TRBD1 might be the D (6 bases). V lost 6 bases and J lost 4, with 16 bases in between. The CDR3 consists of 15 residues. CDR3 nucleotides: TGTGCCAGCAGAGAGGGGGTCTTAAGAAAAAACATTCAGTACTTC. Translated: CASREGVLRKNIQYF.

The chain carries TRBV7-9 and TRBJ2-7, with 9 nucleotides matching TRBD1. Germline V gives CDR1 SEHNR, CDR2 FQNEAQ (reference sequence). V gave up 5 bases and J gave up 2 bases; unmatched junction bases: 7. The length of the CDR3 is 15 residues. The CDR3 DNA follows: TGTGCCAGCAGCCCGGGACAGGGAACAGCCTACGAGCAGTACGTC. Its protein product is CASSPGQGTAYEQYV.

The chain employs TRBV7-2 and TRBJ1-2, with no clear D. Germline CDR1 SGHTA, CDR2 FQGNSA. This CDR3 contains 16 residues. V gave up 2 bases and J gave up 0 bases, with 13 bases separating them. For the CDR3, the DNA is TGTGCCAGCAGCTTATGGCCGGCGGGAGCTAACTATGGCTACACCTTC. This codes for CASSLWPAGANYGYTF.

J is TRBJ2-3 and V is TRBV6-1; D is unresolved. The V and J ends lost 4 bases and 2 bases respectively, with 13 bases between them. This CDR3 comprises 15 residues. CDR1 is MNHNS and CDR2 is SASEGT in the germline V gene. CDR3 DNA: TGTGCCAGCAGTGGGCGAATCCCCACCACAGATACGCAGTATTTT. Amino acids: CASSGRIPTTDTQYF.

This clonotype was detected only a few times. The chain links TRBV3-1 to TRBJ2-3, with 8 bases identical to TRBD1. CDR1 LGHDT and CDR2 YNNKEL come from the germline V gene (reference sequence). Trimming at V came to 4 bases and at J to 4 bases, leaving 4 bases not matched to a gene. This CDR3 is 14 amino acids long. CDR3: CASSLRTGPDTQYF. For the CDR3, the DNA is TGTGCCAGCAGCCTCCGGACAGGGCCAGATACGCAGTATTTT.

The chain recombines TRBV6-5 with TRBJ1-2; TRBD1 aligns across 10 bases. V was clipped by 4 bases and J by 3 bases; unmatched bases: 2. The CDR3 consists of 14 residues. Germline loops: CDR1 MNHEY, CDR2 SVGAGI. DNA of the CDR3: TGTGCCAGCAGTTTGGACAGGGGGTACTATGGCTACACCTTC. It yields the protein CASSLDRGYYGYTF.

The chain couples TRBV7-9 to TRBJ2-7, with D uncertain. The V gene lost 1 base and the J gene lost 6 bases, with 13 bases spanning the gap. There are 14 residues in the CDR3. The germline V gene encodes CDR1 SEHNR and CDR2 FQNEAQ (reference sequence). The DNA for the CDR3 is TGTGCCAGCAGCTTAGACTACACGGTTTTCGAGCAGTACTTC. Amino acid sequence: CASSLDYTVFEQYF.

The chain carries TRBV29-1 and TRBJ2-1; D gene unclear. Germline V gene data show CDR1 as SQVTM and CDR2 as ANQGSEA. The length of the CDR3 is 16 residues. With 0 bases removed from V and 0 bases from J, the gap between germline ends came to 12 bases. Written as DNA, the CDR3 is TGCAGCGTTGAAGATGGCCGCAGAAACTCCTACAATGAGCAGTTCTTC. Its protein is CSVEDGRRNSYNEQFF.

The DNA of the CDR3 is TGTGCCAGCAGCTTAGATTTTAACAACTACAACACTGAAGCTTTCTTT. As protein: CASSLDFNNYNTEAFF. V is TRBV11-2 and J is TRBJ1-1; D not resolved. The germline gives CDR1 SGHAT, CDR2 FQNNGV. Trimming removed 0 bases at V and 2 bases at J, with 13 bases between. The length of the CDR3 is 16 residues.

This chain uses TRBV20-1 with TRBJ2-2, with 7 bases fitting TRBD2. Per the germline V gene, CDR1 is DFQATT and CDR2 is SNEGSKA (reference sequence). The CDR3 consists of 17 residues. V was pared by 1 base and J by 0 bases, with 8 bases of the junction left unmatched. CDR3 nucleotides: TGCAGTGCTAGAGTCCGCGGGGGAGCCTCGAACACCGGGGAGCTGTTTTTT. It is translated as CSARVRGGASNTGELFF.